This T cell receptor (beta chain) was retrieved from a study of radiotherapy plus CTLA-4 blockade in lung cancer. This clone was counted between two and nine times. This CDR3 region has 15 residues. Germline CDR1 SEHNR, CDR2 FQNEAQ (reference sequence). The V end lost 0 bases, the J end lost 2 bases, and 7 bases lay between the germline ends. The method was immunoSEQ multiplex PCR; TCRdb's version includes in-frame clones alone and lacks a portion of them. The sample consists of roughly 100,000 clones, more than 75% of them appearing once. The source of this sequence is a human donor with non-small cell lung cancer that progressed on radiotherapy plus ipilimumab. Some clones in this sample may be carry-over from other donors' samples. The sequencing here drew on peripheral blood, taken from a patient treated with radiotherapy plus ipilimumab. The chain has TRBV7-9 and TRBJ2-2; D not certain. The CDR3 bases are TGTGCCAGCAGCTTAGCGGGCACTAACACCGGGGAGCTGTTTTTT. The encoded protein is CASSLAGTNTGELFF. Full variable domain (remainder filled in from reference TRBV7-9 and TRBJ2-2): DTGVSQNPRHKITKRGQNVTFRCDPISEHNRLYWYRQTLGQGPEFLTYFQNEAQLEKSRLLSDRFSAERPKGSFSTLEIQRTEQGDSAMYLCASSLAGTNTGELFFGEGSRLTVL.